These 27 T cell receptor beta chains were sequenced from one sample in a study of identical twins. In TCRdb, the 5' RACE reads were re-called with MiXCR into one record per CDR3 protein. The data contain a few hundred thousand distinct CDR3 sequences, more than 9% of them seen just once; the ten biggest clones take up under 3%. These data were likewise used in another study, on yellow fever vaccine responses in identical twins.

Source material: PBMCs. Source of these receptors: a woman between 18 and 29 years old in good health.

This clonotype was picked up many times. The CDR3 DNA is TGTGCCAGTAGTCCCCAGCGGGGCACAGATACGCAGTATTTT. Translation: CASSPQRGTDTQYF. This chain links TRBV12-3 or TRBV12-4 with TRBJ2-3, with a possible D match to TRBD2 (6 bases). V shed 9 bases and J shed 1 base, with 14 bases lying between them. The CDR3 is made up of 14 amino acids.

This rearrangement joins TRBV4-3 to TRBJ2-3; 9 nucleotides line up with TRBD2. Germline trimming cut 3 bases from V and 0 bases from J; bases unmatched to any gene: 10. The CDR3 runs 18 residues. Per germline, CDR1 LGHNA and CDR2 YSLEER. This CDR3 is CASSQRLNLAGSTDTQYF. CDR3 in DNA: TGCGCCAGCAGCCAGAGACTCAACCTAGCGGGAAGCACAGATACGCAGTATTTT.

This clonotype was observed at least ten times. V and J are TRBV28 and TRBJ2-7, with TRBD2 matching over 10 bases. This CDR3 spans 14 amino acids. The germline V gene has CDR1 MDHEN and CDR2 SYDVKM. Trimming cost V 6 bases and J 2 bases; bases outside gene matches: 4. CDR3 protein: CASSTSGTTYEQYF. CDR3 DNA sequence: TGTGCCAGCAGCACTAGCGGGACCACCTACGAGCAGTACTTC.

The V gene is TRBV4-2, the J gene TRBJ2-3; D might be TRBD2 (6 bases). V was shortened by 0 bases and J by 1 base, with 8 bases between the two germline ends. This CDR3 region has 15 residues. Germline loops: CDR1 LGHNA, CDR2 YNFKEQ. Here the CDR3 DNA reads TGTGCCAGCAGCCAAGATCCTAGCGGCACAGATACGCAGTATTTT. It is translated as CASSQDPSGTDTQYF.

This clonotype occurred many times. The rearrangement uses TRBV12-3 or TRBV12-4 and TRBJ2-7; the D is unclear. The CDR3 sequence is 14 residues long. V was trimmed by 5 bases and J by 2 bases, leaving 13 bases between them. CDR3 sequence: CASSPHEVAYEQYF. CDR3 nucleotide sequence: TGTGCCAGCAGTCCCCACGAGGTAGCCTACGAGCAGTACTTC.

This clonotype has just a few counts. Compared with germline, one end of the junction differs, possibly owing to a read error. The genes are TRBV7-3 and TRBJ2-3; 12 bases fit TRBD2. The CDR3 has 18 amino acids. CDR1 is SGHTA and CDR2 is FQGTGA in the germline V gene. The CDR3 here is CASSLKGTSGQGTDTQYF. CDR3 DNA sequence: TGTGCCAGCAGTTTAAAAGGGACTAGCGGGCAAGGCACAGATACGCAGTATTTT. Complete variable domain (other parts from reference TRBV7-3 and TRBJ2-3): GAGVSQTPSNKVTEKGKYVELRCDPISGHTALYWYRQSLGQGPEFLIYFQGTGAADDSGLPNDRFFAVRPEGSVSTLKIQRTERGDSAVYLCASSLKGTSGQGTDTQYFGPGTRLTVL.

This clonotype occurred a few times. V and J are TRBV6-5 and TRBJ1-5; 9 bases map to TRBD1. This CDR3 spans 17 amino acids. With 2 bases clipped from V and 3 bases from J, the junction kept 8 bases outside the gene matches. CDR1 is MNHEY and CDR2 is SVGAGI in the germline V gene. For the CDR3, the DNA is TGTGCCAGCAGTTACAATCCCGGGACAGGGATCAATCAGCCCCAGCATTTT. It encodes CASSYNPGTGINQPQHF.

This clonotype was detected a few times. CDR3 sequence: CASSLSVGLYNEQFF. The CDR3 bases are TGTGCCAGCAGCTTAAGTGTAGGGCTTTACAATGAGCAGTTCTTC. This chain uses TRBV7-8 with TRBJ2-1, with D hard to call. Germline loops: CDR1 SGHVS, CDR2 FQNEAQ. The CDR3 length is 15 residues. Trimming shortened V by 2 bases and J by 4 bases, and 12 bases separated the two germline ends.

The J gene is TRBJ2-1, the V gene TRBV6-2 or TRBV6-3, with a weak D call TRBD1 (5 bases). Germline V gene lookup returns CDR1 MNHEY and CDR2 SVGEGT. This CDR3 is 19 amino acids long. The germline V and J ends were trimmed by 2 bases and 6 bases, with 26 bases remaining between them. The CDR3: CASSYAGRVESVRGNEQFF. The CDR3 nucleotides read TGTGCCAGCAGTTACGCCGGCAGGGTTGAGAGTGTGAGAGGCAATGAGCAGTTCTTC.

The rearrangement links TRBV21-1 to TRBJ2-3; the table's D call TRBD2 went unverified against the DNA. TRBV21-1 is designated a pseudogene. This CDR3 has 20 residues. CDR3 DNA: TGTGCCAGCAGCAATATATTGGGGACTAGCGGGAGGGAGAGCACAGATACGCAGTATTTT. Its translation: CASSNILGTSGRESTDTQYF.

This clonotype was recorded at least ten times. The V and J genes are TRBV29-1 and TRBJ2-3, with D possibly matching TRBD2 (5 bases). Germline loops: CDR1 SQVTM, CDR2 ANQGSEA. Trimming pared 8 bases from V and 2 bases from J, leaving 14 bases between. The CDR3 is made up of 13 amino acids. CDR3 DNA: TGCAGCTTTACGGAGACTAACACAGATACGCAGTATTTT. This sequence encodes CSFTETNTDTQYF.

This CDR3 reads CASSLDPGGRSIYGYTF. DNA for the CDR3: TGCGCCAGCAGCTTGGACCCAGGCGGCAGAAGTATCTATGGCTACACCTTC. This chain uses TRBV5-1 with TRBJ1-2; no clear D. CDR3 size: 17 residues. The germline V and J ends were trimmed by 0 bases and 4 bases, with 19 bases remaining between them. Germline CDR1 is SGHRS and CDR2 is YFSETQ.

The J gene is TRBJ2-1, the V gene TRBV27, with unresolved D. This CDR3 comprises 11 residues. The ends were cut back, 8 bases at V and 4 bases at J, with 6 bases in the middle. Germline CDR1 MNHEY, CDR2 SMNVEV (reference sequence). The CDR3 DNA follows: TGTGCCAGCCGCTTTTACAATGAGCAGTTCTTC. Its protein product is CASRFYNEQFF.

This clonotype was observed a handful of times. V is TRBV5-1 and J is TRBJ2-7, with 7 bases that match TRBD1. V lost 1 base to trimming and J lost 4 bases; unmatched junction nucleotides: 2. Germline loops: CDR1 SGHRS, CDR2 YFSETQ. The CDR3 extends over 13 amino acids. CDR3 amino acids: CASSLQGVYEQYF. Written as DNA, the CDR3 is TGCGCCAGCAGCTTGCAGGGGGTTTACGAGCAGTACTTC.

This clonotype was detected many times. The chain uses TRBV20-1 and TRBJ1-1; D gene ambiguous. Germline assignment: CDR1 DFQATT and CDR2 SNEGSKA (reference sequence). With 6 bases removed from V and 0 bases from J, the gap between germline ends came to 8 bases. This CDR3 spans 12 amino acids. CDR3 DNA: TGCAGTGCCCCCCCGATGAACACTGAAGCTTTCTTT. Residues: CSAPPMNTEAFF.

This clonotype was found a few times. The chain carries TRBV3-1 and TRBJ2-3, with TRBD2 matching over 8 bases. CDR1 and CDR2 from the germline V gene are LGHDT and YNNKEL (reference sequence). The CDR3 totals 17 residues. V shed 3 bases, J shed 2 bases, and the junction held 10 bases outside the gene matches. CDR3 coding DNA: TGTGCCAGCAGCCACGGTGCGGCTAGCGGGTTCACAGATACGCAGTATTTT. Translation gives CASSHGAASGFTDTQYF.

The rearrangement joins TRBV6-1 to TRBJ1-2, with D perhaps matching TRBD1 (5 bases). The CDR3 is 15 amino acids. CDR1 is MNHNS, CDR2 SASEGT, per germline. Trimming removed 5 bases from V and 4 bases from J, with 17 bases in between. In nucleotides, the CDR3 is TGTGCCAGCAGTCAAATAGAGGTCGGGGGCTATGGCTACACCTTC. Translation gives CASSQIEVGGYGYTF.

The rearrangement uses TRBV4-3 and TRBJ2-5, with 13 bases identical to TRBD2. The J segment lost 1 base and the V segment lost 2 bases, leaving 1 base of the junction unmatched. The CDR3 is 16 amino acids. In germline, CDR1 is LGHNA, CDR2 YSLEER. The chain's CDR3 is CASSQRTSGGQETQYF. The CDR3 nucleotides read TGCGCCAGCAGCCAACGGACTAGCGGGGGCCAAGAGACCCAGTACTTC.

This clonotype came up a few times. This chain connects TRBV29-1 to TRBJ2-5; no reliable D call. Germline-derived CDR1 and CDR2 are SQVTM and ANQGSEA. The CDR3 loop spans 13 amino acids. With 5 bases removed from V and 1 base from J, the gap between germline ends came to 11 bases. For the CDR3, the DNA is TGCAGCGTTTCTGGGGTTTTCCAAGAGACCCAGTACTTC. It specifies CSVSGVFQETQYF.

This clonotype was counted a few times. This chain uses TRBV20-1 with TRBJ2-7; 13 positions agree with TRBD2. CDR3 length: 16 residues. Germline CDR1 is DFQATT and CDR2 is SNEGSKA (reference sequence). V gave up 4 bases and J gave up 4 bases; unmatched junction bases: 10. The CDR3: CSATNPLAGGIYEQYF. The CDR3 DNA follows: TGCAGTGCTACCAACCCACTAGCGGGAGGGATTTACGAGCAGTACTTC.

This clonotype was picked up many times. The V and J genes are TRBV10-2 and TRBJ2-1, with 7 bases fitting TRBD2. Germline CDR1 WSHSY, CDR2 SAAADI. V shed 1 base, J shed 0 bases, and the junction held 6 bases outside the gene matches. The CDR3 sequence is 17 residues long. CDR3 sequence reads: CASSEWASGFSYNEQFF. The CDR3 nucleotides are TGCGCCAGCAGTGAGTGGGCTAGCGGATTCTCCTACAATGAGCAGTTCTTC.

Ten or more counts support this clonotype. For the CDR3, the DNA is TGTGCCAGCAGCACACCAATCCAAGAGACCCAGTACTTC. As protein: CASSTPIQETQYF. This rearrangement joins TRBV7-9 to TRBJ2-5; unclear D gene. Germline V lookup: CDR1 SEHNR, CDR2 FQNEAQ (reference sequence). V lost 5 bases and J 1 base, leaving 8 bases between the germline ends. The CDR3 extends over 13 amino acids.

This clonotype showed up just a few times. The chain carries TRBV10-3 and TRBJ1-1; possibly TRBD1 for D (6 bases). Germline V lookup: CDR1 ENHRY, CDR2 SYGVKD. The CDR3 is 13 residues long. CDR3 DNA sequence: TGTGGACACAACACAGGGCCGAACACTGAAGCTTTCTTT. This sequence encodes CGHNTGPNTEAFF.

The chain joins TRBV20-1 to TRBJ2-1; D is undetermined. The CDR3 is 13 residues long. The germline V gene encodes CDR1 DFQATT and CDR2 SNEGSKA (reference sequence). Trimming removed 6 bases at V and 8 bases at J, with 17 bases between. CDR3 in DNA: TGCAGTGCCCCGGGTACCCTGTGGTATGAGCAGTTCTTC. Amino acids: CSAPGTLWYEQFF.

The gene calls are TRBV7-2 and TRBJ1-4; 9 nucleotides align to TRBD1. The CDR3 covers 15 residues. The V gene's germline CDR1 is SGHTA and CDR2 FQGNSA. V shed 2 bases, J shed 7 bases, and the junction held 5 bases outside the gene matches. The CDR3, as DNA: TGTGCCAGCAGCTTACGGACAGGGGTTTTTGAAAAACTGTTTTTT. Translating gives CASSLRTGVFEKLFF.

This clonotype appeared once. The chain joins TRBV6-2 or TRBV6-3 to TRBJ2-1, with D possibly TRBD1 on 7 matching bases. The germline V and J ends were trimmed by 0 bases and 7 bases, with 10 bases remaining between them. Germline loops: CDR1 MNHEY, CDR2 SVGEGT. CDR3 length equals 14 residues. The CDR3 region is CASSYSRGRNEQFF. CDR3 nucleotide sequence: TGTGCCAGCAGTTACTCCAGGGGGAGGAATGAGCAGTTCTTC.

This clonotype was detected ten times or more. The CDR3 sequence: CASSLDSPYGYTF. The CDR3 region has the DNA TGTGCCAGCAGTTTGGACAGTCCCTATGGCTACACCTTC. The chain employs TRBV7-9 and TRBJ1-2; maybe TRBD1 (6 bases). Trimming took off 6 bases at V and 4 bases at J, with 12 bases between the two ends. The CDR3 covers 13 residues. CDR1 and CDR2 from the germline V gene are SEHNR and FQNEAQ (reference sequence).